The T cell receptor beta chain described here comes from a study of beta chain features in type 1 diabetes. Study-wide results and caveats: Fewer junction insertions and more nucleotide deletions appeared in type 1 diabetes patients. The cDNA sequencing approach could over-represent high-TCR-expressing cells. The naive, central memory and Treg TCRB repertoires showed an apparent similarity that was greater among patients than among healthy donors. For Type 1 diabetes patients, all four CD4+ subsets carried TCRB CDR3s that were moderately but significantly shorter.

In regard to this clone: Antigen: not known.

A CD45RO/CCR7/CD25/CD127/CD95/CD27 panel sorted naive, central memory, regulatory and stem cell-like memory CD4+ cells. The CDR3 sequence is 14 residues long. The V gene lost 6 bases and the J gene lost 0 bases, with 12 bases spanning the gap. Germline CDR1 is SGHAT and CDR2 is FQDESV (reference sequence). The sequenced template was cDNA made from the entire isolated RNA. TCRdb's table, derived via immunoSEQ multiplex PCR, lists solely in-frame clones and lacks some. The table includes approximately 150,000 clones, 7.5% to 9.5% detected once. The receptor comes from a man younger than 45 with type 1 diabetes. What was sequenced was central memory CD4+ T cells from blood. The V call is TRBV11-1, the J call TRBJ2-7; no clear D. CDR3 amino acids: CASRPGPSSYEQYF. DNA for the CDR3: TGTGCCAGCAGACCGGGTCCTAGCTCCTACGAGCAGTACTTC.